This T cell receptor beta chain is drawn from a study of siplizumab effects on memory and regulatory T cells. Method: immunoSEQ multiplex PCR; TCRdb's copy keeps in-frame clones and lacks some. The table lists 100,000 or so clones, 80% to 95% of them singletons. Turning to this clone: The antigen is undetermined.

Whole-study findings and limits: Of the alloreactive clones, only a minor fraction mapped to unstimulated subsets.

Germline V lookup: CDR1 SGHTS, CDR2 YDEGEE. V lost 1 base and J lost 11, with 15 bases in between. The CDR3 consists of 13 residues. The receptor's source is a human donor in good health. Sequenced sample: CD4+ T cells sorted from blood. This chain joins TRBV5-8 and TRBJ1-1; D perhaps matches TRBD1 (6 bases). CDR3: CASSLSAGQGAFF. Written as DNA, the CDR3 is TGTGCCAGCAGCTTGTCCGCCGGTCAGGGGGCTTTCTTT.